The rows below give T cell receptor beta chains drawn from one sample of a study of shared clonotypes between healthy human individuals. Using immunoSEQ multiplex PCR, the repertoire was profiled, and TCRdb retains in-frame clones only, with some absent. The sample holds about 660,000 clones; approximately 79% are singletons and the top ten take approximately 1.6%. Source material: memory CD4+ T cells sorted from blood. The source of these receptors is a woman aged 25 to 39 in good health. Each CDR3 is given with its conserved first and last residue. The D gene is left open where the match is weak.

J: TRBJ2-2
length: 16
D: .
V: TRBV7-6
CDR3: CASKTTRTVNTGELFF

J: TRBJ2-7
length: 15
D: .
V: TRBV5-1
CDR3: CASSFRVAYPYEQYF

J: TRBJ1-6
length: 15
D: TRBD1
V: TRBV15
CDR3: CATSIRDRANSPLHF

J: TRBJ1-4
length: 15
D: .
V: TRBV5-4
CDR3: CASSLEAGSGEKLFF

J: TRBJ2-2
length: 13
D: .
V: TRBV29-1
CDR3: CSVEGGGHGELFF

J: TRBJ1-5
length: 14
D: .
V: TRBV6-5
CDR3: CASSYDMYNQPQHF

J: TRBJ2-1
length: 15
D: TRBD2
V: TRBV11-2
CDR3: CASSTLMTSGYEQFF

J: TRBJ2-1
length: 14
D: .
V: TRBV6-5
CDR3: CASSYRGSYNEQFF

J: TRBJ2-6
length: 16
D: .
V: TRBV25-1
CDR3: CASSDWGLSGANVLTF

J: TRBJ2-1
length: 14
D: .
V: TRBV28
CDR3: CASTGPVSYNEQFF

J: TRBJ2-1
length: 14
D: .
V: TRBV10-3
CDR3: CATTTTAEYNEQFF

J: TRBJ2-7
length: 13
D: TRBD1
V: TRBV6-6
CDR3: CASSRGTGYEQYF

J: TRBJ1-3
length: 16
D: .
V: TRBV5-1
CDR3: CASSSGGVVDGNTIYF

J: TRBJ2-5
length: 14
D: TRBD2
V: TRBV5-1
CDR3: CASGPNSGGETQYF

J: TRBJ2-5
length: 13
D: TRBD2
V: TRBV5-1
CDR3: CASSSSGEETQYF

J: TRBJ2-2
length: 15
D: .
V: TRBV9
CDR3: CASSVEGVNTGELFF